One and the same sample provided the 6 T cell receptor beta chains below, sequenced in a study of blood T cell repertoires in COVID-19 (dated by TCRdb to about 2020). The library was prepared using the immunoSEQ multiplex PCR assay. TCRdb mirrors the immuneACCESS table, restricted to in-frame sequences. Some clones are absent from its copies; in checked studies, under half trace to an unresolved V gene, and the reason for the others is unknown. For this sample the table gives a few hundred thousand clones, of which around 83% were detected only once. The ten largest clones add up to less than 2% of the sample. Material: peripheral blood. The receptors were sampled from a woman between 40 and 50 years old who had recovered from COVID-19.

As DNA, the CDR3 is TGTGCCAGCAGTGAACCCAGCGGGGGGGGAGAGACCCAGTACTTC. It codes for CASSEPSGGGETQYF. The chain combines TRBV2 with TRBJ2-5; TRBD2 matches at 10 bases. After removal of 2 bases from V and 4 bases from J, the junction contained 4 bases not matched to a gene. The CDR3 spans 15 residues. The germline V gene has CDR1 SNHLY and CDR2 FYNNEI.

About this clone: Other nucleotide sequences from this sample produce the same CDR3. For the CDR3, the DNA is TGTGCCAGCAGCACCGGACAGGGGCGATCACCCCTCCACTTT. Translated: CASSTGQGRSPLHF. The rearrangement links TRBV28 to TRBJ1-6; 9 bases align to TRBD1. There are 14 residues in the CDR3. Germline CDR1 reads MDHEN; CDR2 reads SYDVKM. J was trimmed by 10 bases and V by 6 bases; bases with no gene match: 7.

The chain joins TRBV5-6 to TRBJ2-2; D possibly corresponds to TRBD2 (5 bases). The V gene lost 5 bases and the J gene lost 7 bases, with 15 bases spanning the gap. CDR1 is SGHDT and CDR2 is YYEEEE in the germline V gene. The CDR3 runs 14 residues. The CDR3 DNA reads as TGTGCCAGCAGGGGGATCGAAGGAGGCGGGGAGCTGTTTTTT. It is translated as CASRGIEGGGELFF.

The CDR3 is CASSKPQGGEREAFF. The CDR3 DNA is TGTGCCAGCAGCAAGCCCCAAGGGGGCGAAAGGGAAGCTTTCTTT. V is TRBV4-2 and J is TRBJ1-1; 7 nucleotides match TRBD1. The junction had 14 bases not matched to a gene; V was cut back by 5 bases and J by 8 bases. CDR1 is LGHNA and CDR2 is YNFKEQ in the germline V gene. CDR3 length: 15 amino acids.

The chain is built from TRBV6-1 and TRBJ2-7; 7 bases match TRBD1. The CDR3 is 13 amino acids. J lost 2 bases, V lost 5 bases, and 3 bases had no gene match. Germline CDR1 reads MNHNS; CDR2 reads SASEGT. CDR3 in DNA: TGTGCCAGCAGTCGGGACAGTCCCTACGAGCAGTACTTC. Translation: CASSRDSPYEQYF.

V gene TRBV4-1 combines with J gene TRBJ2-2; D might be TRBD1 (6 bases). Germline-derived CDR1 and CDR2 are MGHRA and YSYEKL. The length of the CDR3 is 16 residues. The germline V and J ends were trimmed by 3 bases and 6 bases, with 17 bases remaining between them. CDR3 amino acids: CASSQVGQRSAGELFF. Written as DNA, the CDR3 is TGCGCCAGCAGCCAGGTTGGACAGCGGTCGGCCGGGGAGCTGTTTTTT.